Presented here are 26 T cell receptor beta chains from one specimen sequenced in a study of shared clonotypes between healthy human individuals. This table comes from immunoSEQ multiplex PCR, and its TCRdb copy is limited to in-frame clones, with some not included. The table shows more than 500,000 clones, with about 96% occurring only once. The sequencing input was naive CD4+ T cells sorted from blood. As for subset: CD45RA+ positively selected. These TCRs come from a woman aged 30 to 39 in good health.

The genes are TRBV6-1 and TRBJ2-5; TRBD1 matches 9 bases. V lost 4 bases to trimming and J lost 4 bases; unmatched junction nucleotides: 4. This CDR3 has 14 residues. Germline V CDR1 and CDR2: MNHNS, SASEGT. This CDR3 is CASSGDRVLETQYF. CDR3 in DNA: TGTGCCAGCAGTGGGGACAGGGTATTAGAGACCCAGTACTTC.

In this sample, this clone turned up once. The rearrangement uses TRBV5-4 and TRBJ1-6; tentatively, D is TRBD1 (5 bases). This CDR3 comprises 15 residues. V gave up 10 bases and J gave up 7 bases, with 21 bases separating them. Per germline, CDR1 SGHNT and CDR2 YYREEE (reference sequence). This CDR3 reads CASSLEGSGNSPLHF. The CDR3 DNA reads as TGTGCCTCTTCCCTGGAGGGGTCGGGAAATTCACCCCTCCACTTT.

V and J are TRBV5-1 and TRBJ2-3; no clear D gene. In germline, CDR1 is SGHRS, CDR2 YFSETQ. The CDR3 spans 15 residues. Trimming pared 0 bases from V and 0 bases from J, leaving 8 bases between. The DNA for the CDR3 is TGCGCCAGCAGCTTGGGAGCTACTAGCACAGATACGCAGTATTTT. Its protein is CASSLGATSTDTQYF.

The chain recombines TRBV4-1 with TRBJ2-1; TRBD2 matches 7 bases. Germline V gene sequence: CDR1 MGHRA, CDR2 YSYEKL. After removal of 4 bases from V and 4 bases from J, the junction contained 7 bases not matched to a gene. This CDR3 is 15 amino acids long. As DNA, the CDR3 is TGCGCCAGCAGCCTCGCCGGGACTACTTACAATGAGCAGTTCTTC. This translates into CASSLAGTTYNEQFF.

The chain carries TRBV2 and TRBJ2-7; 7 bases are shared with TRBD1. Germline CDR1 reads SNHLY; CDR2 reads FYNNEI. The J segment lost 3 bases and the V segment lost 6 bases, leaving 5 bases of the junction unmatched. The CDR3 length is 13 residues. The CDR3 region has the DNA TGTGCCAGCAGCGGGACAGCGAACTACGAGCAGTACTTC. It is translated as CASSGTANYEQYF.

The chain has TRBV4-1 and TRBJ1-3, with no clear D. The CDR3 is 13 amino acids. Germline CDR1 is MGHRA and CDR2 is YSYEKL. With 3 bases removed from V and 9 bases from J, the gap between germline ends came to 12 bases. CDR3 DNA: TGCGCCAGCAGCCAGAAGCCCGGGAGCACCATATATTTT. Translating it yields CASSQKPGSTIYF.

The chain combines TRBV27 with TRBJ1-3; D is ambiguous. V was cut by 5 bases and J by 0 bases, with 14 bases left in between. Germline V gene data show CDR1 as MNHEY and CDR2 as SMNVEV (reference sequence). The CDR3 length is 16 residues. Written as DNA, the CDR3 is TGTGCCAGCAGTCCTTCTGGGATCACCTCTGGAAACACCATATATTTT. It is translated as CASSPSGITSGNTIYF.

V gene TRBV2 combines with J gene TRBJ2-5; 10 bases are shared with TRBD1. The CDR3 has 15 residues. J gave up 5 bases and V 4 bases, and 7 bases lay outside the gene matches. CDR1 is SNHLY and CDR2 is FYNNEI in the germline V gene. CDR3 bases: TGTGCCAGCAGTGGGGCGACAGGGGGCCGGGAGACCCAGTACTTC. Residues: CASSGATGGRETQYF. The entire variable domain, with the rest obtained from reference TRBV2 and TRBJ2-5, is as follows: EPEVTQTPSHQVTQMGQEVILRCVPISNHLYFYWYRQILGQKVEFLVSFYNNEISEKSEIFDDQFSVERPDGSNFTLKIRSTKLEDSAMYFCASSGATGGRETQYFGPGTRLLVL.

CDR3 protein: CASSTDSNQPQHF. CDR3 DNA sequence: TGTGCCAGCAGTACCGACAGCAATCAGCCCCAGCATTTT. V is TRBV28 and J is TRBJ1-5; D is uncertain. Per germline, CDR1 MDHEN and CDR2 SYDVKM. CDR3 length: 13 amino acids. Trimming cost V 5 bases and J 1 base, with 6 bases left between them.

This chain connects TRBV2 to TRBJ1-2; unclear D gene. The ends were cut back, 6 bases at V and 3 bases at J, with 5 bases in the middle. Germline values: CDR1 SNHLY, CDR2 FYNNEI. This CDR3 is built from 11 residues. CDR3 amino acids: CASREDYGYTF. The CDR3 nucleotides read TGTGCCAGCAGGGAGGACTATGGCTACACCTTC.

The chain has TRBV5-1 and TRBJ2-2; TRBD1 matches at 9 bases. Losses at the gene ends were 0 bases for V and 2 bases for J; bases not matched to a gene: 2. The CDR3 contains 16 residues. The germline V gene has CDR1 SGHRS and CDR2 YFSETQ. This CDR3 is CASSLATGGNTGELFF. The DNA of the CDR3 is TGCGCCAGCAGCTTGGCTACAGGGGGCAACACCGGGGAGCTGTTTTTT.

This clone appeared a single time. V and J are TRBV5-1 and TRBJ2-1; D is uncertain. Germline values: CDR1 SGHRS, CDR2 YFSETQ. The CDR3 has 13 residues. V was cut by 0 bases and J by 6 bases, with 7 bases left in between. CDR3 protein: CASSLEGINEQFF. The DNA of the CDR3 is TGCGCCAGCAGCTTGGAAGGGATCAATGAGCAGTTCTTC.

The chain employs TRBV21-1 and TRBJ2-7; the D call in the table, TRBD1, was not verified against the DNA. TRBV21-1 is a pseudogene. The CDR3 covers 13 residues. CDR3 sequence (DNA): TGTGCCAGCAGCGACAGAGAGTGGCTCGAGCAGTACTTC. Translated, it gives CASSDREWLEQYF.

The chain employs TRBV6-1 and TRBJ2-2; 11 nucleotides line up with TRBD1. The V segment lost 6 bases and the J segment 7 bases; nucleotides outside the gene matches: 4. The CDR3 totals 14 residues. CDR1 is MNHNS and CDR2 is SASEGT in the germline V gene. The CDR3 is CASSRDRGSGELFF. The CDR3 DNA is TGTGCCAGCAGCCGGGACAGGGGGAGCGGGGAGCTGTTTTTT.

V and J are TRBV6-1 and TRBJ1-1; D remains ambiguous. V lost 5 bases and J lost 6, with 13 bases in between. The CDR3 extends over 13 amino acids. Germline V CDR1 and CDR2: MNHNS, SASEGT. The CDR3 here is CASSFVAVPEAFF. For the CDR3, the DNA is TGTGCCAGCAGTTTTGTGGCAGTCCCTGAAGCTTTCTTT.

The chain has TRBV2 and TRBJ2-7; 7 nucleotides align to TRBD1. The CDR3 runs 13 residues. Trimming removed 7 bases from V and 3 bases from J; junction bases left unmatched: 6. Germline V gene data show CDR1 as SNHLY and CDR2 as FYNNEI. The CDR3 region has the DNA TGTGCCAGCACTCTAGGGGACAGCTACGAGCAGTACTTC. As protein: CASTLGDSYEQYF.

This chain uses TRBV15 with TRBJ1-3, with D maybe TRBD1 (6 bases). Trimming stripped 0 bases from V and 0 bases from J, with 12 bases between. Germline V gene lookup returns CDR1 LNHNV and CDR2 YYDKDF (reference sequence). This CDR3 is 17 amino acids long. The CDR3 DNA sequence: TGTGCCACCAGCAGAGATCCGGGGGCCAGCTCTGGAAACACCATATATTTT. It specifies CATSRDPGASSGNTIYF.

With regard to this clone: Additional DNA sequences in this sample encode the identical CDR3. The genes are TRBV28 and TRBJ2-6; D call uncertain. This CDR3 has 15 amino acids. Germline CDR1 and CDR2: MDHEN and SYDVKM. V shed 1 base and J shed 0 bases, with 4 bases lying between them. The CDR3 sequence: CASSLSSSGANVLTF. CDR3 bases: TGTGCCAGCAGTTTATCTAGCTCTGGGGCCAACGTCCTGACTTTC.

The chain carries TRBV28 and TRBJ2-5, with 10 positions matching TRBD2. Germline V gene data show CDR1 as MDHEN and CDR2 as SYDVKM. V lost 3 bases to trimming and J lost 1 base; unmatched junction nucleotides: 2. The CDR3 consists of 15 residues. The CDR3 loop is CASSLASGSQETQYF. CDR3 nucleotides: TGTGCCAGCAGTTTGGCTAGCGGGAGCCAAGAGACCCAGTACTTC. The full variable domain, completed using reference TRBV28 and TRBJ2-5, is DVKVTQSSRYLVKRTGEKVFLECVQDMDHENMFWYRQDPGLGLRLIYFSYDVKMKEKGDIPEGYSVSREKKERFSLILESASTNQTSMYLCASSLASGSQETQYFGPGTRLLVL.

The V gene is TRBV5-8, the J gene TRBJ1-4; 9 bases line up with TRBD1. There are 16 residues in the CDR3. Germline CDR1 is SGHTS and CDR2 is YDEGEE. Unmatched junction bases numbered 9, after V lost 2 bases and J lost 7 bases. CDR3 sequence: CASSFRTGEPREKLFF. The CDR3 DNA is TGTGCCAGCAGCTTCCGGACAGGGGAACCTCGTGAAAAACTGTTTTTT.

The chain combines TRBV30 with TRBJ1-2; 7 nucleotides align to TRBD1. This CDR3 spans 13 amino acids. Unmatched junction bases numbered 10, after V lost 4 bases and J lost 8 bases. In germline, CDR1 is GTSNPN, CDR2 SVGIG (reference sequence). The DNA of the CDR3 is TGTGCCTGGACGCTCGACAGGGTTCGGGGCTACACCTTC. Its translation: CAWTLDRVRGYTF.

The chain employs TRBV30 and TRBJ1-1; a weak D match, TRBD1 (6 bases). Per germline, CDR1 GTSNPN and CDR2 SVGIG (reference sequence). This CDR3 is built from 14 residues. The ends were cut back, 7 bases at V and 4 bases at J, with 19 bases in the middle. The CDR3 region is CASAGGGWVTEAFF. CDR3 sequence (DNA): TGTGCCTCAGCGGGGGGCGGATGGGTCACTGAAGCTTTCTTT.

The CDR3 loop is CASSLGSREQFF. The CDR3 DNA is TGCGCCAGCAGCTTGGGATCGAGGGAGCAGTTCTTC. The V gene is TRBV5-1, the J gene TRBJ2-1; D gene uncertain. Trimming took 0 bases from V and 10 from J, leaving 8 bases between them. Germline V gene sequence: CDR1 SGHRS, CDR2 YFSETQ. CDR3 size: 12 residues.

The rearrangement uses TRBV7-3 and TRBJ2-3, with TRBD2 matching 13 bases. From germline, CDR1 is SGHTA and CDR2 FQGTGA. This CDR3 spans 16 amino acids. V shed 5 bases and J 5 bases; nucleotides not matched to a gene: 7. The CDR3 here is CASSAGTSGTIDTQYF. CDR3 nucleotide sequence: TGTGCCAGCAGCGCCGGGACTAGCGGGACGATAGATACGCAGTATTTT.

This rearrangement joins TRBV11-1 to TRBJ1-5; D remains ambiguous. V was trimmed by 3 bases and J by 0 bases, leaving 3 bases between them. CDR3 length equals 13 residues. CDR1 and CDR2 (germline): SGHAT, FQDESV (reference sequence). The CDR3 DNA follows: TGTGCCAGCAGCTTGAGTAGCAATCAGCCCCAGCATTTT. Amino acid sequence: CASSLSSNQPQHF.

The CDR3 DNA follows: TGTGCCAGCAGCACGGACGGGTACAGCTCCTACAATGAGCAGTTCTTC. It is translated as CASSTDGYSSYNEQFF. This sequence joins TRBV5-4 and TRBJ2-1, with D hard to call. The germline CDR1 and CDR2 sequences are SGHNT and YYREEE (reference sequence). V lost 4 bases and J lost 0, with 14 bases in between. The CDR3 is 16 residues long.